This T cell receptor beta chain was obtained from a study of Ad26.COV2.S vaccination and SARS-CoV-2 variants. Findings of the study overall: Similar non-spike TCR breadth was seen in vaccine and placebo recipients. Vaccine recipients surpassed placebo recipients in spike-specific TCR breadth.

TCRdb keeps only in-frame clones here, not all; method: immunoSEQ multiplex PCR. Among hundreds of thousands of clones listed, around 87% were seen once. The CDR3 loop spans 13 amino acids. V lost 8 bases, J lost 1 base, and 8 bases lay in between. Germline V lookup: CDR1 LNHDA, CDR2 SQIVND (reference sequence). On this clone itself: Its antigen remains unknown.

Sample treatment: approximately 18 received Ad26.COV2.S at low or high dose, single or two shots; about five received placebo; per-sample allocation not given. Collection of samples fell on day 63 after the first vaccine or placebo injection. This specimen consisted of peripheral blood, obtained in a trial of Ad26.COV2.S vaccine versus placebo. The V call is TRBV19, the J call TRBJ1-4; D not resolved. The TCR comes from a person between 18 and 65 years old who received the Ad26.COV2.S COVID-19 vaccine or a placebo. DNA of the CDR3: TGTGCCAGTTTATCCCGAACTAATGAAAAACTGTTTTTT. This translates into CASLSRTNEKLFF.